One sample yielded the 10 T cell receptor beta chains listed below, sequenced in a study of T-cell reconstitution after alpha-beta-depleted transplantation in children. For TCRbeta, the library was prepared with unique molecular identifiers. One entry per CDR3 protein results from TCRdb running MiXCR on the PCR reads. The table records over 200,000 distinct CDR3 sequences, about 9.2% of them present only once. This specimen consisted of PBMCs from the stem cell graft donor, obtained from the stem cell graft. These receptors came from a human donor who donated a stem cell graft to a child with acute lymphoblastic leukemia.

This clonotype was seen repeatedly, ten times or more. The chain recombines TRBV12-3 or TRBV12-4 with TRBJ2-3; no firm D call. Trimming stripped 6 bases from V and 1 base from J, with 14 bases between. This CDR3 comprises 15 residues. CDR3 loop: CASSAHGRGTDTQYF. CDR3 nucleotide sequence: TGTGCCAGCAGCGCCCACGGTCGAGGCACAGATACGCAGTATTTT.

This clonotype has more than one count but fewer than ten. This rearrangement joins TRBV20-1 to TRBJ2-1, with 12 positions matching TRBD2. The trim removed 6 bases at V and 9 bases at J, leaving 15 bases unmatched. Germline V gene data show CDR1 as DFQATT and CDR2 as SNEGSKA (reference sequence). This CDR3 region has 16 residues. The CDR3 here is CSALTGASGGASEQFF. The DNA of the CDR3 is TGCAGTGCACTAACAGGGGCTAGCGGGGGGGCCAGTGAGCAGTTCTTC.

This chain joins TRBV6-2 or TRBV6-3 and TRBJ1-1; no firm D call. The length of the CDR3 is 13 residues. Looked up from germline, CDR1 is MNHEY and CDR2 is SVGEGT. Trimming took 7 bases from V and 6 from J, leaving 15 bases between them. This CDR3 reads CASTPLVNSEAFF. The CDR3 coding sequence is TGTGCCAGCACCCCATTGGTAAACTCTGAAGCTTTCTTT.

The chain uses TRBV12-3 or TRBV12-4 and TRBJ1-2; weak D call: TRBD1 (6 bases). Trimming left V 4 bases short and J 2 bases short, with 11 bases between. This CDR3 is built from 14 residues. This chain's CDR3 is CASSWTENNYGYTF. Written as DNA, the CDR3 is TGTGCCAGCAGTTGGACAGAAAACAACTATGGCTACACCTTC.

There are a few counts of this clonotype. The J gene is TRBJ2-7, the V gene TRBV5-1, with 9 bases matching TRBD1. The CDR3 covers 16 residues. Germline V gene lookup returns CDR1 SGHRS and CDR2 YFSETQ. Trimming at V came to 3 bases and at J to 0 bases, leaving 7 bases not matched to a gene. The CDR3 sequence: CASSSTTGGDSYEQYF. The CDR3 bases are TGCGCCAGCAGCTCTACGACAGGGGGAGACTCCTACGAGCAGTACTTC. The entire variable domain, with the rest obtained from reference TRBV5-1 and TRBJ2-7, is as follows: KAGVTQTPRYLIKTRGQQVTLSCSPISGHRSVSWYQQTPGQGLQFLFEYFSETQRNKGNFPGRFSGRQFSNSRSEMNVSTLELGDSALYLCASSSTTGGDSYEQYFGPGTRLTVT.

V usage is TRBV14 and J usage is TRBJ2-1, with D perhaps TRBD1 (6 bases). The V gene lost 1 base and the J gene lost 2 bases, with 12 bases spanning the gap. This CDR3 comprises 16 residues. The V gene's germline CDR1 is SGHDN and CDR2 FVKESK. CDR3 protein: CASSQGFRGPYNEQFF. In DNA, the CDR3 is TGTGCCAGCAGCCAAGGCTTCAGGGGTCCCTACAATGAGCAGTTCTTC.

The CDR3 DNA reads as TGTGCCAGCAGCCAGAGGGACAGGGACGGGGAGACCCAGTACTTC. Encoded protein: CASSQRDRDGETQYF. V usage is TRBV4-2 and J usage is TRBJ2-5; 9 bases line up with TRBD1. The V segment lost 3 bases and the J segment 5 bases; nucleotides outside the gene matches: 7. This CDR3 spans 15 amino acids. Per germline, CDR1 LGHNA and CDR2 YNFKEQ.

The chain links TRBV11-1 to TRBJ2-2, with no clear D. CDR1 and CDR2 (germline): SGHAT, FQDESV (reference sequence). Trimming shortened V by 1 base and J by 5 bases, and 20 bases separated the two germline ends. The CDR3 has 18 residues. The CDR3 reads CASSLVGLRSWRTGELFF. The CDR3 region has the DNA TGTGCCAGCAGCTTAGTAGGTTTGCGCTCGTGGAGAACCGGGGAGCTGTTTTTT. Based on the CDR3 plus reference TRBV11-1 and TRBJ2-2, the full variable domain is EAEVAQSPRYKITEKSQAVAFWCDPISGHATLYWYRQILGQGPELLVQFQDESVVDDSQLPKDRFSAERLKGVDSTLKIQPAELGDSAMYLCASSLVGLRSWRTGELFFGEGSRLTVL.

This clonotype has ten or more counts. This chain joins TRBV3-1 and TRBJ1-3, with a possible D match to TRBD1 (5 bases). V lost 4 bases and J lost 3, with 7 bases in between. Germline V gene sequence: CDR1 LGHDT, CDR2 YNNKEL (reference sequence). The CDR3 spans 13 residues. CDR3 loop: CASSLTDGNTIYF. The CDR3 DNA follows: TGTGCCAGCAGCCTGACAGATGGAAACACCATATATTTT.

This clonotype was counted once. The chain uses TRBV11-3 and TRBJ1-6; D gene ambiguous. This CDR3 comprises 14 residues. Germline-derived CDR1 and CDR2 are SGHNT and YENEEA. Deletions cut 1 base from V and 7 bases from J, with 8 bases between. The CDR3 nucleotides read TGTGCCAGCAGCTTAGGGGTTAACAATTCACCCCTCCACTTT. It specifies CASSLGVNNSPLHF.